This T cell receptor (beta chain) was identified in a study of vaccination effects on CD4 cells after COVID-19. Following culture for approximately ten days, CD4+ T cells were isolated. Overall study findings and caveats: In convalescents, post-vaccine spike-reactive clones were mainly new clones induced by vaccination. Clonal contraction was marked in infection- and vaccine-induced clones late after vaccination.

To note about this clone: Its antigen is unknown.

Only in-frame clones appear in the TCRdb table, and some are missing; sequencing was by immunoSEQ multiplex PCR. The table records roughly 68,000 clones, 72% of them present only once. The receptor comes from a human donor who had a prior SARS-CoV-2 infection. Specimen: CD4+ T cells from PBMCs cultured without peptide, collected before COVID-19 vaccination.

The CDR3 loop reads CASSPNRDQPQHF. In DNA form, the CDR3 reads TGTGCCAGCAGCCCCAACCGGGATCAGCCCCAGCATTTT. This chain uses TRBV7-2 with TRBJ1-5; D is unclear. This CDR3 has 13 residues. V was pared by 5 bases and J by 5 bases, with 10 bases between. The germline V gene encodes CDR1 SGHTA and CDR2 FQGNSA.